The rows below give T cell receptor beta chains drawn from one sample of a study of immune cell composition in non-small cell lung cancer. Assay used: immunoSEQ multiplex PCR; TCRdb lists only in-frame clones, some missing. In the table there are some 6,200 clones, 70% to 90% of which are singletons. Sequences were obtained from non-adjacent lung tissue. The source of these receptors is a human donor with non-small cell lung cancer. The CDR3 runs from the conserved cysteine through the conserved F or W. The order of the fields is clone size, J gene, D gene, V gene, CDR3 DNA, CDR3 protein. D genes are given only for firm matches. The size field is filled for only some rows; it gives once, few, many or a size class.

>-|TRBJ2-1|TRBD2|TRBV5-1
TGCGCCAGCAGCTTCCCCCCGACTAGCGGGAGAAGAAATGAGCAGTTCTTC
CASSFPPTSGRRNEQFF
>-|TRBJ2-3|TRBD2|TRBV7-9
TGTGCCAGCAGCTTCGTCGGGACTACCACAGATACGCAGTATTTT
CASSFVGTTTDTQYF
>-|TRBJ2-7|TRBD2|TRBV5-1
TGCGCCAGCAGCGAGGATAGCGGGAGCCTCTACGAGCAGTACTTC
CASSEDSGSLYEQYF
>-|TRBJ2-1|-|TRBV29-1
TGCAGCGTTGGGCACGACAATGAGCAGTTCTTC
CSVGHDNEQFF
>-|TRBJ2-3|TRBD2|TRBV7-9
TGTGCCAGCAGCTTGATAGCGGGAGGTCGCACAGATACGCAGTATTTT
CASSLIAGGRTDTQYF
>few|TRBJ2-7|-|TRBV6-5
TGTGCCAGCAGCCCAATGTGGACTTCCAACTACGAGCAGTACTTC
CASSPMWTSNYEQYF
>-|TRBJ2-2|TRBD1|TRBV19
TGTGCCAGTAGTATACTCGGGACAGGGATGAACACCGGGGAGCTGTTTTTT
CASSILGTGMNTGELFF
>-|TRBJ1-1|-|TRBV28
TGTGCCAGCAGGGGAAGAAGACAGCTAAACACTGAAGCTTTCTTT
CASRGRRQLNTEAFF
>-|TRBJ2-5|TRBD1|TRBV6-1
TGTGCCAGCAGTGCTTACAGGGGTCAAGAGACCCAGTACTTC
CASSAYRGQETQYF
>-|TRBJ1-2|TRBD1|TRBV4-2
TGTGCCAGCAGCCAAAACAGGGGAACCTATGGCTACACCTTC
CASSQNRGTYGYTF
>-|TRBJ2-1|-|TRBV5-4
TGTGCCAGCAGCTTTATGCAGGGAGGCTACAATGAGCAGTTCTTC
CASSFMQGGYNEQFF
>-|TRBJ2-3|-|TRBV7-2
TGTGCCAGCTCCAGGGGCGGGAGCACAGATACGCAGTATTTT
CASSRGGSTDTQYF
>-|TRBJ1-2|TRBD1|TRBV30
TGTGCCTGGAGCCGACAGGGGGGAGATGGCTACACCTTC
CAWSRQGGDGYTF
>-|TRBJ2-1|-|TRBV7-3
TGTGCCAGCAGCTTGACTAGTCGCAATGAGCAGTTCTTC
CASSLTSRNEQFF
>-|TRBJ2-7|-|TRBV29-1
TGCAGCGTAAGGGGCTCCTACGAGCAGTACTTC
CSVRGSYEQYF
>-|TRBJ1-1|TRBD1|TRBV27
TGTGCCAGCAGTTCCAGGGGGGTCACTGAAGCTTTCTTT
CASSSRGVTEAFF
>-|TRBJ2-7|TRBD2|TRBV4-2
TGTGCCAGCAGCCAAGGAGAGCTAGCGGGAGGCTACGAGCAGTACTTC
CASSQGELAGGYEQYF